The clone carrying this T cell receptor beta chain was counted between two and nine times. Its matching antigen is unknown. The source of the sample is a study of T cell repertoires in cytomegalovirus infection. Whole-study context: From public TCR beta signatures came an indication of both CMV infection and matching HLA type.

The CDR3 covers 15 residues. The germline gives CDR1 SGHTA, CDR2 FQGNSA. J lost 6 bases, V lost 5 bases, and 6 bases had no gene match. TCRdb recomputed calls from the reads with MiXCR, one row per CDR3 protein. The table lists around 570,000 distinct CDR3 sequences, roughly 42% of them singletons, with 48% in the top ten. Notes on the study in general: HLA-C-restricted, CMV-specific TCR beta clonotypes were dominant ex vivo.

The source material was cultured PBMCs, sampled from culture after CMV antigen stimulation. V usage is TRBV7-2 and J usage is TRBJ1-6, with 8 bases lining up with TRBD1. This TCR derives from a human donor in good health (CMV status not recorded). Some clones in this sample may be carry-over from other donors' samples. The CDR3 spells CASSPRTGSNSPLHF. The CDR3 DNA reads TGTGCCAGCAGCCCCAGGACAGGGTCTAATTCACCCCTCCACTTT.